This entry concerns a single TCR beta chain. Methods used by the authors: Reference gene primers were amplified, and this amplification served to estimate nucleated cell counts. Sequencing was performed with immunoSEQ multiplex PCR; in TCRdb, only in-frame clones are kept and a portion is missing. V and J calls and clone size follow that table, whereas D and trimming were derived from the DNA. The profile shows about 210,000 clones, roughly 80% of them singletons. The record originates from a study of blood T cell repertoires in COVID-19. Overall study context: Both acute and convalescent COVID-19 samples were obtained from the United States, Italy and Spain.

A Seattle source enrolled patients during active infection and followed them longitudinally. CDR3 length: 13 residues. V gave up 4 bases and J gave up 6 bases; unmatched junction bases: 6. In germline, CDR1 is SGDLS, CDR2 YYNGEE. The source is a woman aged 70-85 years with COVID-19, enrolled during active disease. The V and J genes are TRBV9 and TRBJ2-5; the match to TRBD2 covers 7 bases. Sequences were obtained from peripheral blood. CDR3 protein: CASSTLAEQTQYF. The CDR3 DNA follows: TGTGCCAGCAGCACTCTAGCGGAGCAGACCCAGTACTTC.